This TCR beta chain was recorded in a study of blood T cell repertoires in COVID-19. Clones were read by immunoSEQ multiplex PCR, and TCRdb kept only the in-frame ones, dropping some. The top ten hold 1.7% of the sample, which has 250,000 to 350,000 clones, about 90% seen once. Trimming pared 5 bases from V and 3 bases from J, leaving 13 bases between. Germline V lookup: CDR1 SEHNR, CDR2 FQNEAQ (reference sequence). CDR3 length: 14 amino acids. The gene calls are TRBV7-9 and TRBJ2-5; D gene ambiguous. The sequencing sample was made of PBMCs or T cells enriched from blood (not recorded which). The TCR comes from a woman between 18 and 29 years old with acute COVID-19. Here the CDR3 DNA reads TGTGCCAGCAGCCGAAAAACAGAGAAAGAGACCCAGTACTTC. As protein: CASSRKTEKETQYF.